One and the same sample provided the 16 T cell receptor beta chains below, sequenced in a study of shared clonotypes between healthy human individuals (dated by TCRdb to about 2020). Libraries were made using the immunoSEQ multiplex PCR assay. The source is immuneACCESS, and TCRdb retained only in-frame sequences with V and J called. Part of the clones is not carried over; for the studies checked, unresolved V genes explain less than half of this, and the remainder is unexplained. This sample lists about 2.2 million clones; around 93% were detected once. The ten largest clones represent 1.7% of the sample. CD8 naive samples consisted of CD45RO-negative cells that were positively selected for CCR7, yielding a CD45RA+CCR7+ population without TemRA cells. The specimen was naive CD8+ T cells from PBMCs. The sample's cell subset or site, from its label and the paper: CD45RA+CCR7+. The receptors come from a young man in good health. Some clones in this sample may be carry-over from other donors' samples.

J is TRBJ2-3 and V is TRBV9, with unresolved D. Germline values: CDR1 SGDLS, CDR2 YYNGEE. Trimming removed 0 bases at V and 4 bases at J, with 12 bases between. This CDR3 contains 15 residues. The CDR3: CASSVDSSFPDTQYF. The CDR3 bases are TGTGCCAGCAGCGTAGATTCTTCGTTTCCAGATACGCAGTATTTT.

CDR3 coding DNA: TGCGCCAGCCTACCCCCGGGACAGGGATTGGGTGAGCAGTTCTTC. This sequence encodes CASLPPGQGLGEQFF. The gene calls are TRBV10-2 and TRBJ2-1; 9 nucleotides line up with TRBD1. The J segment lost 9 bases and the V segment lost 8 bases, leaving 14 bases of the junction unmatched. Germline CDR1 and CDR2: WSHSY and SAAADI. The CDR3 sequence is 15 residues long.

The V and J genes are TRBV6-4 and TRBJ2-1; the D gene is possibly TRBD1 (7 bases). CDR3 size: 15 residues. Germline V gene data show CDR1 as MRHNA and CDR2 as SNTAGT. Trimming left V 3 bases short and J 2 bases short, with 11 bases between. CDR3 in DNA: TGTGCCAGCAGTGAAGGCAGGGGGGCCTACAATGAGCAGTTCTTC. Its translation: CASSEGRGAYNEQFF.

The V call is TRBV5-4, the J call TRBJ2-7; 10 positions match TRBD1. The germline V gene encodes CDR1 SGHNT and CDR2 YYREEE (reference sequence). This CDR3 region has 15 residues. Trimming took 4 bases from V and 0 from J; bases not matched to a gene: 4. The CDR3 spells CASSPWTGGSYEQYF. The CDR3 bases are TGTGCCAGCAGCCCCTGGACAGGGGGCTCCTACGAGCAGTACTTC.

This clone came up once. The chain joins TRBV5-6 to TRBJ2-3, with a tentative D call TRBD1 (5 bases). Trimming removed 0 bases from V and 14 bases from J, with 13 bases in between. CDR1 is SGHDT, CDR2 YYEEEE, per germline. The CDR3 runs 12 residues. CDR3 nucleotides: TGTGCCAGCAGCTTGGAGGGGTCCTGGCCGTATTTT. This codes for CASSLEGSWPYF. Using reference TRBV5-6 and TRBJ2-3 for the parts outside the CDR3, the full variable domain is DAGVTQSPTHLIKTRGQQVTLRCSPKSGHDTVSWYQQALGQGPQFIFQYYEEEERQRGNFPDRFSGHQFPNYSSELNVNALLLGDSALYLCASSLEGSWPYFGPGTRLTVL.

The chain links TRBV4-1 to TRBJ2-1, with 7 bases fitting TRBD1. V lost 2 bases, J lost 7 bases, and 23 bases stayed unmatched. Germline assignment: CDR1 MGHRA and CDR2 YSYEKL. This CDR3 has 20 residues. DNA for the CDR3: TGCGCCAGCAGCCAACTCTACACCCAAGTTGACAGGGAGAAGAGGAATGAGCAGTTCTTC. Protein product: CASSQLYTQVDREKRNEQFF.

The genes are TRBV9 and TRBJ2-3; D not certain. Per the germline V gene, CDR1 is SGDLS and CDR2 is YYNGEE. The CDR3 spans 15 residues. Between the trimmed V and J ends, which lost 1 base and 0 bases, there was a span of 9 bases. The CDR3 bases are TGTGCCAGCAGCGTATGGGCAAGGAGCACAGATACGCAGTATTTT. As protein: CASSVWARSTDTQYF.

A single count supports this clone. This chain links TRBV5-6 with TRBJ1-2; D possibly corresponds to TRBD1 (6 bases). Germline V lookup: CDR1 SGHDT, CDR2 YYEEEE. The V end lost 0 bases, the J end lost 4 bases, and 13 bases lay between the germline ends. The CDR3 runs 15 residues. The CDR3: CASSLESGARYGYTF. The CDR3 DNA follows: TGTGCCAGCAGCTTGGAGTCAGGGGCACGCTATGGCTACACCTTC.

The chain employs TRBV30 and TRBJ2-3; 7 bases line up with TRBD1. In germline, CDR1 is GTSNPN, CDR2 SVGIG (reference sequence). After removal of 0 bases from V and 3 bases from J, the junction contained 3 bases not matched to a gene. The CDR3 consists of 14 residues. In DNA form, the CDR3 reads TGTGCCTGGAGTGTCGACAGGGTGACAGATACGCAGTATTTT. Protein product: CAWSVDRVTDTQYF. Full variable domain (outside the CDR3, taken from reference TRBV30 and TRBJ2-3): SQTIHQWPATLVQPVGSPLSLECTVEGTSNPNLYWYRQAAGRGLQLLFYSVGIGQISSEVPQNLSASRPQDRQFILSSKKLLLSDSGFYLCAWSVDRVTDTQYFGPGTRLTVL.

Note on this clone: Other DNA sequences in the same sample also yield this CDR3. The chain carries TRBV7-9 and TRBJ2-1; no reliable D call. CDR1 and CDR2 from the germline V gene are SEHNR and FQNEAQ (reference sequence). V lost 5 bases, J lost 10 bases, and 9 bases lay in between. The CDR3 sequence is 11 residues long. In DNA, the CDR3 is TGTGCCAGCAGCCCCGGCCTGGAGCAGTTCTTC. Amino acids: CASSPGLEQFF.

The rearrangement uses TRBV6-5 and TRBJ2-2; no clear D. Germline lookup yields CDR1 MNHEY and CDR2 SVGAGI. The CDR3 covers 14 residues. V was clipped by 9 bases and J by 2 bases, with 13 bases between them. CDR3 sequence reads: CASCSGTNTGELFF. DNA of the CDR3: TGTGCCAGTTGTTCCGGCACTAACACCGGGGAGCTGTTTTTT.

The chain has TRBV6-5 and TRBJ2-5, with 7 bases that match TRBD1. The V gene's germline CDR1 is MNHEY and CDR2 SVGAGI. The CDR3 extends over 15 amino acids. After removal of 0 bases from V and 5 bases from J, the junction contained 6 bases not matched to a gene. The CDR3 coding sequence is TGTGCCAGCAGTTACTCGTGGGACAGAGGCGAGACCCAGTACTTC. This sequence encodes CASSYSWDRGETQYF.

The V call is TRBV6-5, the J call TRBJ1-2; no reliable D call. Trimming removed 0 bases at V and 5 bases at J, with 10 bases between. Germline-derived CDR1 and CDR2 are MNHEY and SVGAGI. The CDR3 has 14 amino acids. The CDR3 DNA reads as TGTGCCAGCAGTTACTCGCCGGGAGCTTATGGCTACACCTTC. This encodes CASSYSPGAYGYTF.

Comment on this clone: Other DNA sequences in this specimen translate into the identical CDR3. This chain connects TRBV27 to TRBJ1-3; 7 bases agree with TRBD1. The CDR3 sequence is 14 residues long. The germline V gene has CDR1 MNHEY and CDR2 SMNVEV (reference sequence). Trimming removed 4 bases from V and 4 bases from J; junction bases left unmatched: 4. CDR3 bases: TGTGCCAGCAGTTCGAGGGGACAGGGAAACACCATATATTTT. As protein: CASSSRGQGNTIYF.

The chain uses TRBV18 and TRBJ2-2, with no clear D. The V end was cut by 0 bases, the J end by 2 bases, with 16 bases between. The germline gives CDR1 KGHSH, CDR2 LQKENI. The CDR3 totals 18 residues. CDR3 bases: TGTGCCAGCTCACCACCGATACTACATGAGAAAAACACCGGGGAGCTGTTTTTT. This gives the protein CASSPPILHEKNTGELFF.

This chain joins TRBV4-2 and TRBJ2-7; D possibly corresponds to TRBD1 (5 bases). This CDR3 contains 14 residues. V lost 0 bases, J lost 6 bases, and 12 bases lay in between. Germline V gene sequence: CDR1 LGHNA, CDR2 YNFKEQ. CDR3 sequence reads: CASSQDGASLEQYF. For the CDR3, the DNA is TGTGCCAGCAGCCAAGATGGGGCTTCCCTCGAGCAGTACTTC.